These 25 T cell receptor beta chains were sequenced from one sample in a study of cytomegalovirus exposure and HLA in healthy donors. In the PCR, 60 Vbeta and 13 Jbeta primers were used. Clones were read by immunoSEQ multiplex PCR, and TCRdb kept only the in-frame ones, dropping some. Its clone listing holds 50,000 to 80,000 clones. The sample comprised PBMCs. These receptors originate from a woman aged 18 to 35 in good health and CMV-seronegative.

The gene calls are TRBV6-5 and TRBJ1-2; maybe TRBD1 (6 bases). Trimming cost V 5 bases and J 8 bases, with 18 bases left between them. The CDR3 totals 14 residues. Germline V gene data show CDR1 as MNHEY and CDR2 as SVGAGI. The CDR3 DNA sequence: TGTGCCAGCAGTCCCTACAGGGAAAAGGAAGGCTACACCTTC. It yields the protein CASSPYREKEGYTF.

This chain uses TRBV4-2 with TRBJ1-1; TRBD1 matches 7 bases. This CDR3 comprises 15 residues. Germline V CDR1 and CDR2: LGHNA, YNFKEQ. The trim removed 0 bases at V and 5 bases at J, leaving 6 bases unmatched. As DNA, the CDR3 is TGTGCCAGCAGCCAAGAGGGGGCCAGGGGGACTGAAGCTTTCTTT. Its protein is CASSQEGARGTEAFF.

This chain connects TRBV7-9 to TRBJ1-1; D is ambiguous. Trimming took off 3 bases at V and 4 bases at J, with 6 bases between the two ends. From germline, CDR1 is SEHNR and CDR2 FQNEAQ (reference sequence). The CDR3 totals 12 residues. In DNA form, the CDR3 reads TGTGCCAGCAGCTTTAGCGGCACTGAAGCTTTCTTT. This codes for CASSFSGTEAFF.

The chain has TRBV6-5 and TRBJ1-2; D is possibly TRBD1 (6 bases). The germline CDR1 and CDR2 sequences are MNHEY and SVGAGI. V lost 7 bases and J lost 4, with 13 bases in between. This CDR3 spans 13 amino acids. CDR3 DNA: TGTGCCAGCATTGGGGGGGCTGGCTATGGCTACACCTTC. Protein: CASIGGAGYGYTF.

The chain recombines TRBV5-1 with TRBJ2-5, with no clear D. In germline, CDR1 is SGHRS, CDR2 YFSETQ. V lost 1 base and J lost 3, with 4 bases in between. The CDR3 covers 12 residues. The CDR3 region is CASSLTEETQYF. The CDR3 nucleotides are TGCGCCAGCAGCTTGACGGAAGAGACCCAGTACTTC.

The rearrangement uses TRBV6-5 and TRBJ1-2; D is perhaps TRBD1 (5 bases). V was trimmed by 5 bases and J by 4 bases, leaving 14 bases between them. The CDR3 sequence is 14 residues long. Germline CDR1 reads MNHEY; CDR2 reads SVGAGI. This CDR3 is CASSPVGGSYGYTF. CDR3 coding DNA: TGTGCCAGCAGTCCGGTTGGGGGGAGCTATGGCTACACCTTC.

This chain links TRBV4-2 with TRBJ2-1; 14 bases line up with TRBD2. V shed 4 bases, J shed 5 bases, and the junction held 4 bases outside the gene matches. CDR3 length equals 16 residues. CDR1 and CDR2 from the germline V gene are LGHNA and YNFKEQ. CDR3: CASSRRLAGGHNEQFF. The CDR3 nucleotides read TGTGCCAGCAGCCGAAGACTAGCGGGGGGGCACAATGAGCAGTTCTTC.

J is TRBJ2-5 and V is TRBV4-1; tentatively, D is TRBD1 (6 bases). The germline CDR1 and CDR2 sequences are MGHRA and YSYEKL. The CDR3 is made up of 14 amino acids. Trimming took 2 bases from V and 4 from J, leaving 11 bases between them. The CDR3 bases are TGCGCCAGCAGCCAATTACAGGGTGGAGAGACCCAGTACTTC. Translated: CASSQLQGGETQYF.

The chain is built from TRBV30 and TRBJ2-5; weak D call: TRBD2 (6 bases). The CDR3 is 14 residues long. Trimming removed 5 bases at V and 5 bases at J, with 18 bases between. Germline V gives CDR1 GTSNPN, CDR2 SVGIG (reference sequence). The CDR3 reads CAWGSGPGLETQYF. DNA for the CDR3: TGTGCCTGGGGAAGCGGGCCCGGCCTGGAGACCCAGTACTTC.

The genes are TRBV29-1 and TRBJ2-2; D unclear. There are 11 residues in the CDR3. V was shortened by 8 bases and J by 7 bases, with 11 bases between the two germline ends. The V gene's germline CDR1 is SQVTM and CDR2 ANQGSEA. The CDR3 coding sequence is TGCAGCTCAGAGGTGAACGGGGAGCTGTTTTTT. Translation gives CSSEVNGELFF.

The V and J genes are TRBV6-5 and TRBJ2-2; 11 nucleotides align to TRBD2. Germline assignment: CDR1 MNHEY and CDR2 SVGAGI. The CDR3 runs to 16 residues. V trimming: 4 bases; J trimming: 0 bases; junction bases outside the gene matches: 1. The CDR3 DNA reads TGTGCCAGCAGTTTGACTAGCGGGGCGAACACCGGGGAGCTGTTTTTT. Its translation: CASSLTSGANTGELFF.

V and J are TRBV25-1 and TRBJ2-7; D remains ambiguous. The CDR3 sequence is 16 residues long. Trimming took off 1 base at V and 4 bases at J, with 17 bases between the two ends. Germline values: CDR1 MGHDK, CDR2 SYGVNS. The CDR3 sequence: CASSESTQGTVYEQYF. The CDR3 bases are TGTGCCAGCAGTGAATCGACACAAGGAACCGTGTACGAGCAGTACTTC.

This chain uses TRBV13 with TRBJ2-1; tentative D call: TRBD2 (6 bases). This CDR3 comprises 16 residues. V was pared by 5 bases and J by 2 bases, with 16 bases between. Germline CDR1 is PRHDT and CDR2 is FYEKMQ (reference sequence). CDR3 sequence: CASSPRRGGTYNEQFF. Here the CDR3 DNA reads TGTGCCAGCAGCCCCAGGCGTGGGGGGACCTACAATGAGCAGTTCTTC.

This chain joins TRBV14 and TRBJ1-1; 7 bases agree with TRBD1. This CDR3 has 17 amino acids. The junction had 12 bases not matched to a gene; V was cut back by 3 bases and J by 2 bases. Germline V gene sequence: CDR1 SGHDN, CDR2 FVKESK. Written as DNA, the CDR3 is TGTGCCAGCAGCCAGTTCAGGGGGACCCTAATTAACACTGAAGCTTTCTTT. This translates into CASSQFRGTLINTEAFF.

The chain is built from TRBV5-1 and TRBJ1-1; unclear D gene. The CDR3 is made up of 13 amino acids. V dropped 4 bases and J dropped 0 bases, with 7 bases sitting between them. Germline V gives CDR1 SGHRS, CDR2 YFSETQ. The DNA for the CDR3 is TGCGCCAGCAGCCAAGAGATGAACACTGAAGCTTTCTTT. Protein product: CASSQEMNTEAFF.

The chain is built from TRBV6-5 and TRBJ2-2; TRBD2 matches 10 bases. CDR1 is MNHEY, CDR2 SVGAGI, per germline. This CDR3 is built from 15 residues. Trimming at V came to 5 bases and at J to 2 bases, leaving 2 bases not matched to a gene. CDR3 nucleotides: TGTGCCAGCAGTCTAGCGGGAGTAAACACCGGGGAGCTGTTTTTT. Its translation: CASSLAGVNTGELFF.

The chain joins TRBV29-1 to TRBJ1-1, with D uncertain. The CDR3 loop spans 13 amino acids. V was trimmed by 0 bases and J by 1 base, leaving 6 bases between them. CDR1 SQVTM and CDR2 ANQGSEA come from the germline V gene. The CDR3 is CSVEDLGNTEAFF. The CDR3, as DNA: TGCAGCGTTGAAGATCTAGGGAACACTGAAGCTTTCTTT. Drawing the rest from reference TRBV29-1 and TRBJ1-1, the complete variable domain is SAVISQKPSRDICQRGTSLTIQCQVDSQVTMMFWYRQQPGQSLTLIATANQGSEATYESGFVIDKFPISRPNLTFSTLTVSNMSPEDSSIYLCSVEDLGNTEAFFGQGTRLTVV.

The rearrangement uses TRBV25-1 and TRBJ1-2, with 9 bases aligning to TRBD1. CDR3 length equals 16 residues. V dropped 5 bases and J dropped 10; count of bases not matched to a gene: 17. Germline V gene lookup returns CDR1 MGHDK and CDR2 SYGVNS. The DNA of the CDR3 is TGTGCCAGCAGTCCCCGGGACAGGGAGTCTCAAGGGAACTACACCTTC. The encoded protein is CASSPRDRESQGNYTF.

The rearrangement joins TRBV5-1 to TRBJ1-4; D unresolved. The V end was cut by 5 bases, the J end by 6 bases, with 17 bases between. This CDR3 contains 15 residues. CDR1 is SGHRS and CDR2 is YFSETQ in the germline V gene. CDR3 loop: CASSLEGRADEKLFF. The DNA of the CDR3 is TGCGCCAGCAGTCTGGAGGGAAGGGCTGATGAAAAACTGTTTTTT. Drawing the rest from reference TRBV5-1 and TRBJ1-4, the complete variable domain is KAGVTQTPRYLIKTRGQQVTLSCSPISGHRSVSWYQQTPGQGLQFLFEYFSETQRNKGNFPGRFSGRQFSNSRSEMNVSTLELGDSALYLCASSLEGRADEKLFFGSGTQLSVL.

CDR3 sequence reads: CASSFGTDIYEQYF. CDR3 DNA: TGTGCCAGCAGCTTTGGGACAGATATTTACGAGCAGTACTTC. J is TRBJ2-7 and V is TRBV7-2, with TRBD1 identical over 7 bases. CDR1 SGHTA and CDR2 FQGNSA come from the germline V gene. The ends lost 3 bases at V and 4 bases at J; junction bases unmatched: 6. This CDR3 has 14 amino acids. Filled out from reference TRBV7-2 and TRBJ2-7, the complete variable domain reads GAGVSQSPSNKVTEKGKDVELRCDPISGHTALYWYRQSLGQGLEFLIYFQGNSAPDKSGLPSDRFSAERTGGSVSTLTIQRTQQEDSAVYLCASSFGTDIYEQYFGPGTRLTVT.

This chain joins TRBV5-6 and TRBJ2-7, with D possibly being TRBD1 (5 bases). Germline CDR1 SGHDT, CDR2 YYEEEE. V lost 2 bases and J lost 5, with 17 bases in between. CDR3 length: 15 residues. CDR3 protein: CASSFLTQGSHEQYF. The CDR3 nucleotides are TGTGCCAGCAGCTTTTTAACCCAGGGTAGCCACGAGCAGTACTTC.

The rearrangement uses TRBV28 and TRBJ2-2; 8 bases align to TRBD2. Unmatched junction bases numbered 9, after V lost 2 bases and J lost 7 bases. Germline CDR1 reads MDHEN; CDR2 reads SYDVKM. The CDR3 runs to 16 residues. CDR3 in DNA: TGTGCCAGCAGTTTAAGAGCGGGAGATGGGCTCGGGGAGCTGTTTTTT. This sequence encodes CASSLRAGDGLGELFF. Complete variable domain (other parts from reference TRBV28 and TRBJ2-2): DVKVTQSSRYLVKRTGEKVFLECVQDMDHENMFWYRQDPGLGLRLIYFSYDVKMKEKGDIPEGYSVSREKKERFSLILESASTNQTSMYLCASSLRAGDGLGELFFGEGSRLTVL.

The chain recombines TRBV9 with TRBJ2-1, with 8 positions matching TRBD2. V was pared by 4 bases and J by 6 bases, with 12 bases of the junction left unmatched. The germline gives CDR1 SGDLS, CDR2 YYNGEE. The CDR3 is made up of 16 amino acids. The CDR3 DNA is TGTGCCAGCAGCTACTCTAAGCGGGAGAGGAGCAATGAGCAGTTCTTC. Amino acid sequence: CASSYSKRERSNEQFF.

The chain couples TRBV6-5 to TRBJ2-3; 9 nucleotides match TRBD2. This CDR3 spans 15 amino acids. Germline lookup yields CDR1 MNHEY and CDR2 SVGAGI. V dropped 5 bases and J dropped 0; count of bases not matched to a gene: 3. DNA of the CDR3: TGTGCCAGCAGTGGCAGCGGGGGGAGCACAGATACGCAGTATTTT. Translation: CASSGSGGSTDTQYF.

The rearrangement joins TRBV6-6 to TRBJ2-5; 8 bases are shared with TRBD2. The CDR3 is 12 amino acids. J gave up 5 bases and V 8 bases, and 4 bases lay outside the gene matches. CDR1 and CDR2 from the germline V gene are MNHNY and SVGAGI (reference sequence). The CDR3 loop is CASRGGLETQYF. CDR3 coding DNA: TGTGCCAGCCGGGGGGGCCTCGAGACCCAGTACTTC.